This note documents a single T cell receptor beta chain sequence. The source of the sample is a study of CD8 T cells in Susac syndrome. Germline V gives CDR1 SGHRS, CDR2 YFSETQ. V lost 4 bases to trimming and J lost 2 bases, with 22 bases between them. The CDR3 is 17 amino acids. TEMRA cells were enriched by FACS, and CD4+ and CD8+ T cells were negatively isolated. The RNA, about 0.45 to 1 ug, was put through reverse transcription using random hexamers. TCRdb reprocessed the immunoSEQ multiplex PCR reads via MiXCR and lists one record per CDR3 protein. The data hold roughly 120,000 distinct CDR3 sequences, with around 92% observed a single time.

What was sequenced was CD4+ T cells from PBMCs. The chain recombines TRBV5-1 with TRBJ2-7; possible D gene TRBD2, 6 bases. This TCR derives from a human donor with multiple sclerosis. Here the CDR3 DNA reads TGCGCCAGCAGCCAAACCGGGACTCGGGTGGGGACCTACGAGCAGTACTTC. Translated, it gives CASSQTGTRVGTYEQYF. The full variable domain, with the rest looked up from reference TRBV5-1 and TRBJ2-7, is KAGVTQTPRYLIKTRGQQVTLSCSPISGHRSVSWYQQTPGQGLQFLFEYFSETQRNKGNFPGRFSGRQFSNSRSEMNVSTLELGDSALYLCASSQTGTRVGTYEQYFGPGTRLTVT.